In this sample, the clone carrying this TCR beta chain turned up many times. What it binds is unknown. These data are taken from a study of molecular identifiers for immune sequencing clone quantification. A single record per CDR3 protein comes from TCRdb applying MiXCR to the PCR reads. Here the sample spans some 650,000 distinct CDR3 sequences, about 20% being singletons. This CDR3 comprises 16 residues. V lost 0 bases and J 1 base, leaving 10 bases between the germline ends. From germline, CDR1 is SGDLS and CDR2 YYNGEE. The study, taken as a whole, reports: Jurkat TCR RNA spiked in from one cell (amid 950,000 to 1,000,000 naive cells) was reportedly detectable.

The clonotype comes from a human donor in good health. Some libraries in this study had Jurkat cell RNA spiked in. The rearrangement uses TRBV9 and TRBJ2-2; no firm D call. The material sequenced was naive CD8+ T cells from blood, with Jurkat cell RNA spiked in. Subset reported: FACS-sorted CD8+CD4-CCR7+CD45RA+ naive T cells. The chain's CDR3 is CASSVDGQENTGELFF. Here the CDR3 DNA reads TGTGCCAGCAGCGTAGATGGGCAGGAGAACACCGGGGAGCTGTTTTTT.